This T cell receptor (beta chain) was captured in a study of T cells in Graves' hyperthyroidism and ophthalmopathy. V lost 2 bases to trimming and J lost 2 bases; unmatched junction nucleotides: 5. CDR1 is SGHDN and CDR2 is FVKESK in the germline V gene. There are 15 residues in the CDR3. TCR beta CDR3 regions were amplified from RNA transcripts. HTBI primers were the set used in a first-round RT-PCR of the TCR CDR3. TCRdb passed the multiplex PCR reads through MiXCR, listing each CDR3 protein once. The sample holds under 450,000 distinct CDR3 sequences, roughly 14% seen once. The clonotype comes from a man in his thirties or forties with Graves' hyperthyroidism that later progressed to Graves' ophthalmopathy. V usage is TRBV14 and J usage is TRBJ1-1; 7 bases are a match to TRBD1. The specimen was blood. CDR3 coding DNA: TGTGCCAGCAGCCAACTGACAGGGACTAACACTGAAGCTTTCTTT. Its translation: CASSQLTGTNTEAFF.